This is a list of T cell receptor beta chains from one sample in a study of T-cell memory formation after mild COVID-19. TCRdb independently ran MiXCR on the 5' RACE reads; one entry per CDR3 protein. The data show hundreds of thousands of distinct CDR3 sequences, roughly 15% seen once. Sequences were obtained from PBMCs or a T cell subset sorted from them (not recorded which). The source is a man younger than 35 who had mild COVID-19 (a few samples of this study predate the infection). Cell type and time point are not known. Each CDR3 is given without its conserved first and last residue. D genes are given only for firm matches. The size field is filled for only some rows; it gives once, few, many or a size class.

V	J	D	length	size	CDR3
TRBV9	TRBJ2-1	TRBD2	11	.	ASSAGGGSEQF
TRBV2	TRBJ2-7	TRBD1	12	.	ASSGGDRGHEQY
TRBV7-9	TRBJ1-3	.	11	many	ASSFGQGNTIY
TRBV10-3	TRBJ1-6	TRBD1	16	.	AIRDTDRGQARNSPLH
TRBV20-1	TRBJ2-5	.	11	few	SAREGGRETQY
TRBV7-2	TRBJ2-5	TRBD1	11	few	ASSLVRGETQY
TRBV4-3	TRBJ1-4	.	16	.	ASSQAMGGGGGNEKLF
TRBV4-3	TRBJ2-5	TRBD1	13	few	ASSQTGSSGETQY
TRBV18	TRBJ2-7	.	13	.	ASSPPDGTLYEQY
TRBV6-5	TRBJ2-2	.	12	.	ASSYGGAGGELF
TRBV29-1	TRBJ2-5	.	11	few	SVVGGQIETQY
TRBV12-3/TRBV12-4	TRBJ1-5	.	10	few	ASTSLGQPQH
TRBV7-9	TRBJ2-3	.	10	few	ASSLQEDTQY
TRBV28	TRBJ2-1	TRBD2	14	many	ASRRPGGFLVDEQF
TRBV4-2	TRBJ1-4	TRBD1	13	few	ASSQPGQITEKLF
TRBV5-1	TRBJ1-1	.	11	.	ASLGPGNTEAF
TRBV7-3	TRBJ2-5	TRBD2	12	few	ASSRGTTPETQY
TRBV7-2	TRBJ1-2	TRBD1	14	.	ASSSTLPGQSYGYT
TRBV9	TRBJ2-2	.	11	once	ASGQGGPGELF
TRBV7-2	TRBJ1-2	TRBD1	11	.	ASSPTRDRGYT
TRBV20-1	TRBJ2-3	.	11	.	SARGEHPDTQY
TRBV11-2	TRBJ2-3	TRBD1	13	few	ASTTGTGVSDTQY
TRBV9	TRBJ2-1	.	13	few	ASSVAGALGNEQF
TRBV5-5	TRBJ1-2	TRBD1	10	few	ASSPRQGIYT